This T cell receptor (beta chain) was documented in a study of shared clonotypes between healthy human individuals (dated by TCRdb to about 2020). Regarding the study in general: The cohort comprised a couple of women and a few men aged 18 to 49 years. Per donor, three plates each were used for CD4 naive and CD4 memory, two for CD8 naive, and one for CD8 memory. Blood TCR repertoires of several healthy adults were deeply sequenced to estimate repertoire size and the extent of clonotype sharing between individuals. Different laboratories and diverse techniques were used to prepare libraries and sequence TCR repertoires, to increase sequencing depth and limit assay-specific biases. Per donor, leukapheresis produced somewhere between about 0.94 and 9.5 billion PBMCs. Summary of the overall study and its limitations: Naive subsets generally had larger estimated clonotype richness than memory subsets. Based on pairwise subsampling, the degree of clonotype sharing among donors was expected to be affected by sequencing depth. Only blood was sampled, and tissue TCR repertoires likely differ from those in blood. Even with the large sequencing depth, rarefaction of the sorted-subset datasets indicated that sequencing was incomplete. Compared with non-shared clonotypes, clonotypes shared by all four sorted-subset donors had higher generation probabilities. Approximately 5% of naive CD4, 3.5% of naive CD8, roughly 2.4% of memory CD4, and roughly 0.4% of memory CD8 clonotypes were shared across a few donors. The small number of donors limited the genetic and exposure-history diversity represented.

Using the deep immunoSEQ assay, TCR CDR3 regions were amplified from genomic DNA by multiplex PCR. Genomic DNA extracted from each cell subset was distributed evenly over all wells of several immunoSEQ 96-well plates, and each plate served as one replicate. For sorted subsets, 150 to 250 ng genomic DNA, equal to about 30,000 T cell genomes, was loaded into each replicate PCR. The purified libraries were quantified using a Qubit 3.0 fluorometer, sized with a Bioanalyzer 2100, and then quantified again using the KAPA Library Quantification kit. Every immunoSEQ 96-well plate was sequenced on a separate single-read 150-cycle Illumina NextSeq 550 flow cell. From the authors' description of their analysis: The immunoSEQ output contained only junctional sequences without quality scores, so filtering could not match that applied to full-length reads. Sequences were annotated with PyIR, a Python wrapper for IgBLAST v1.9, using IMGT germline references to assign V/J genes and CDR3. Reads with weak V/J assignments (E-value above 1e-6), missing CDR3, stop codons, out-of-frame junctions, or ambiguous translated residues were removed. V3J clonotypes were defined as sequences sharing an identical inferred V gene, J gene, and CDR3 amino acid sequence. Percentage overlap between repertoires was computed as shared unique clonotypes divided by the size of the smaller repertoire. Richness of each repertoire was evaluated using RTK rarefaction, the Chao1 estimator, and Recon v2.1 estimates of unobserved clonotypes. Generation probabilities for all TCRbeta clonotypes obtained by the gDNA method from a handful of donors were computed using OLGA. In TCRdb, the immuneACCESS table is reduced to in-frame sequences with V and J assigned. These tables do not hold every clone; where another copy was compared, an unresolved V gene accounts for under half, and the others remain unexplained. Clone size and the V and J calls come from that table; the DNA yielded D and trimming. Recorded for this sample are some 87,000 clones; about 70% of them occurred a single time. Approximately 53% of the sample lies in the top ten.

From the cysteine through the phenylalanine, the CDR3 covers 21 amino acids. The entry retains the CDR3 DNA only, 63 bases that are in frame from base 1. The junction shows trimming of 0 bases on V and 5 bases on J, and the gene matches do not reach 22 bases of it. Healthy HIV-negative adults with no recently reported acute infections or vaccinations were included as donors. Only Caucasian adults living in Nashville, Tennessee, USA were represented among the donors. CD8 memory samples consisted of magnetically selected CD45RO+ cells combined with CCR7-negative CD45RA+ effector memory (TemRA) cells. Blood was obtained by leukapheresis, after which PBMCs were separated by Ficoll-Histopaque density gradient centrifugation and cryopreserved in liquid nitrogen vapor phase. Analytical flow cytometry was used to check the purity and quantity of each magnetically sorted T cell population. Genomic DNA was isolated from every sorted fraction and measured by UV absorbance on a Nanodrop 2000c.

This clone was observed a handful of times. Its antigen remains undetermined. No quality values exist for individual bases; no much larger clone is one base distant. This sequence was found in a man aged 25-45 years in good health. Specimen: memory CD8+ T cells sorted from blood. What the cell subset or site label conveys for this sample: CD45RO+ cells pooled with CCR7-negative TemRA cells. Recombination linked TRBV5-3 to TRBJ2-5, and TRBD2 matches 10 of the central bases. TRBV5-3 is annotated as an ORF whose role is uncertain. For the CDR3, the sequence is CARSLEQGVTPSGRFGETQYF. The sequenced DNA is TGTGCCAGAAGCTTGGAACAGGGGGTCACCCCTAGCGGGAGATTCGGGGAGACCCAGTACTTC.